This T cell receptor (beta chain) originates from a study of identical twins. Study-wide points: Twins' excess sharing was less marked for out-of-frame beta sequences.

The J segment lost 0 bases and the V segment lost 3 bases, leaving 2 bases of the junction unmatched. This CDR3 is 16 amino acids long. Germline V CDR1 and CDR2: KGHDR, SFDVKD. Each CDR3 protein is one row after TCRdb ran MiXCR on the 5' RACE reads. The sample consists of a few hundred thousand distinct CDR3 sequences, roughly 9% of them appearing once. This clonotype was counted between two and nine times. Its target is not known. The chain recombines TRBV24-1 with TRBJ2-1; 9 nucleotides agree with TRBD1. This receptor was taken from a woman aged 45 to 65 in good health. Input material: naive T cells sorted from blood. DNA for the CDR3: TGTGCCACCAGTGATGGACAGGGGTCCTCCTACAATGAGCAGTTCTTC. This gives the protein CATSDGQGSSYNEQFF.